These 32 T cell receptor beta chains were all obtained from the same sample, sequenced in a study of blood T cell repertoires in COVID-19. Using immunoSEQ multiplex PCR, the repertoire was profiled, and TCRdb retains in-frame clones only, with some absent. The sample lists approximately 63,000 clones; roughly 88% were seen once. Sequenced sample: peripheral blood. The receptor source for this set is a woman older than 75 with acute or convalescent COVID-19.

The chain couples TRBV11-1 to TRBJ2-5, with unresolved D. There are 13 residues in the CDR3. Between the trimmed V and J ends, which lost 6 bases and 3 bases, there was a span of 11 bases. Germline loops: CDR1 SGHAT, CDR2 FQDESV (reference sequence). For the CDR3, the DNA is TGTGCCAGCAGGTATAAAGAGGAAGAGACCCAGTACTTC. Translation: CASRYKEEETQYF.

V gene TRBV5-1 combines with J gene TRBJ2-5, with D tentatively TRBD2 (5 bases). V was cut by 0 bases and J by 4 bases, with 10 bases left in between. The CDR3 extends over 14 amino acids. Germline V gives CDR1 SGHRS, CDR2 YFSETQ. CDR3 protein: CASSLGLARETQYF. CDR3 nucleotide sequence: TGCGCCAGCAGCTTGGGGCTAGCCCGAGAGACCCAGTACTTC.

The CDR3 is CASSLTGQGQETQYF. CDR3 nucleotides: TGTGCCAGCAGCTTGACCGGACAGGGACAAGAGACCCAGTACTTC. This chain uses TRBV7-9 with TRBJ2-5; TRBD1 aligns across 8 bases. Germline lookup yields CDR1 SEHNR and CDR2 FQNEAQ (reference sequence). V trimming: 3 bases; J trimming: 2 bases; junction bases outside the gene matches: 5. CDR3 length: 15 amino acids.

This chain joins TRBV7-2 and TRBJ2-7; 8 nucleotides match TRBD1. Trimming removed 5 bases from V and 2 bases from J; junction bases left unmatched: 5. The CDR3 is made up of 14 amino acids. The germline V gene encodes CDR1 SGHTA and CDR2 FQGNSA. This chain's CDR3 is CASSTGQAPYEQYF. CDR3 sequence (DNA): TGTGCCAGCAGCACGGGACAGGCCCCCTACGAGCAGTACTTC. The full variable domain, its missing parts supplied by reference TRBV7-2 and TRBJ2-7, is GAGVSQSPSNKVTEKGKDVELRCDPISGHTALYWYRQSLGQGLEFLIYFQGNSAPDKSGLPSDRFSAERTGGSVSTLTIQRTQQEDSAVYLCASSTGQAPYEQYFGPGTRLTVT.

With regard to this clone: The identical CDR3 is also encoded by other nucleotide sequences in the sample. CDR3 protein: CASSPGGYGYTF. As DNA, the CDR3 is TGTGCCAGCAGCCCAGGGGGCTATGGCTACACCTTC. This sequence joins TRBV27 and TRBJ1-2, with 7 bases fitting TRBD1. Looked up from germline, CDR1 is MNHEY and CDR2 is SMNVEV (reference sequence). The CDR3 has 12 amino acids. The V segment lost 6 bases and the J segment 4 bases; nucleotides outside the gene matches: 2.

This rearrangement joins TRBV6-2 or TRBV6-3 to TRBJ1-2, with D possibly TRBD1 on 6 matching bases. The CDR3 is made up of 13 amino acids. From germline, CDR1 is MNHEY and CDR2 SVGEGT. Trimming left V 5 bases short and J 4 bases short, with 11 bases between. The CDR3 protein is CASSGQTFYGYTF. In DNA, the CDR3 is TGTGCCAGCAGTGGACAGACTTTCTATGGCTACACCTTC.

The V call is TRBV6-5, the J call TRBJ2-2; 7 bases are shared with TRBD1. This CDR3 comprises 15 residues. Unmatched junction bases numbered 10, after V lost 6 bases and J lost 6 bases. In germline, CDR1 is MNHEY, CDR2 SVGAGI. The CDR3 DNA sequence: TGTGCCAGCAGCCGAGACAGGGTTGAGTCCGGGGAGCTGTTTTTT. Protein sequence: CASSRDRVESGELFF.

This chain connects TRBV7-2 to TRBJ2-1; the match to TRBD2 covers 12 bases. CDR1 SGHTA and CDR2 FQGNSA come from the germline V gene. J lost 9 bases, V lost 3 bases, and 18 bases had no gene match. This CDR3 is built from 19 residues. CDR3 protein: CASSLDPIGLAGGLSEQFF. As DNA, the CDR3 is TGTGCCAGCAGCTTGGACCCTATCGGGCTAGCGGGGGGGCTGAGTGAGCAGTTCTTC.

This clone was observed a single time. J is TRBJ2-1 and V is TRBV28; D remains unclear. V was shortened by 1 base and J by 6 bases, with 7 bases between the two germline ends. There are 13 residues in the CDR3. Germline CDR1 is MDHEN and CDR2 is SYDVKM. CDR3 sequence: CASSLLAVNEQFF. As DNA, the CDR3 is TGTGCCAGCAGTTTATTGGCAGTCAATGAGCAGTTCTTC. The complete variable domain, with remaining parts taken from reference TRBV28 and TRBJ2-1, reads DVKVTQSSRYLVKRTGEKVFLECVQDMDHENMFWYRQDPGLGLRLIYFSYDVKMKEKGDIPEGYSVSREKKERFSLILESASTNQTSMYLCASSLLAVNEQFFGPGTRLTVL.

The chain employs TRBV6-5 and TRBJ1-6, with D unresolved. The V end was cut by 2 bases, the J end by 8 bases, with 10 bases between. Per the germline V gene, CDR1 is MNHEY and CDR2 is SVGAGI. The CDR3 sequence is 14 residues long. DNA of the CDR3: TGTGCCAGCAGTTACGGCACCCTAGATTCACCCCTCCACTTT. This translates into CASSYGTLDSPLHF.

V gene TRBV2 combines with J gene TRBJ2-1; possibly TRBD1 for D (8 bases). Germline V gene sequence: CDR1 SNHLY, CDR2 FYNNEI. V dropped 2 bases and J dropped 3 bases, with 17 bases sitting between them. The CDR3 sequence is 17 residues long. The CDR3 region is CASSEWGGQDYYNEQFF. The CDR3 DNA is TGTGCCAGCAGTGAATGGGGGGGACAGGACTACTACAATGAGCAGTTCTTC.

The chain links TRBV5-8 to TRBJ1-5, with 8 bases fitting TRBD1. The CDR3 covers 16 residues. V gave up 7 bases and J gave up 6 bases; unmatched junction bases: 15. Germline CDR1 and CDR2: SGHTS and YDEGEE. CDR3 sequence: CASHSSDRALIQPQHF. DNA of the CDR3: TGTGCCAGCCATTCTTCGGACAGGGCTTTGATTCAGCCCCAGCATTTT. The variable domain in full, with the rest retrieved from reference TRBV5-8 and TRBJ1-5, is EAGVTQSPTHLIKTRGQQATLRCSPISGHTSVYWYQQALGLGLQFLLWYDEGEERNRGNFPPRFSGRQFPNYSSELNVNALELEDSALYLCASHSSDRALIQPQHFGDGTRLSIL.

V usage is TRBV28 and J usage is TRBJ1-4, with 7 bases fitting TRBD1. The CDR3 loop spans 13 amino acids. CDR1 is MDHEN, CDR2 SYDVKM, per germline. J gave up 6 bases and V 8 bases, and 6 bases lay outside the gene matches. The CDR3 DNA follows: TGTGCCAGCTACTCAGGGGGATATGAAAAACTGTTTTTT. Amino acid sequence: CASYSGGYEKLFF.

The chain is built from TRBV5-4 and TRBJ2-5, with 9 bases lining up with TRBD1. The germline V gene encodes CDR1 SGHNT and CDR2 YYREEE (reference sequence). V was pared by 4 bases and J by 2 bases, with 3 bases of the junction left unmatched. The CDR3 runs to 14 residues. The CDR3 reads CASSPGTGQETQYF. CDR3 bases: TGTGCCAGCAGCCCGGGGACAGGGCAAGAGACCCAGTACTTC.

The gene calls are TRBV5-1 and TRBJ2-3; 9 positions match TRBD1. Germline-derived CDR1 and CDR2 are SGHRS and YFSETQ. V dropped 6 bases and J dropped 3; count of bases not matched to a gene: 8. This CDR3 spans 15 amino acids. In DNA, the CDR3 is TGCGCCAGCACCGTCACCGGGACAGGGACAGATACGCAGTATTTT. Translated, it gives CASTVTGTGTDTQYF.

The CDR3 region has the DNA TGTGCCAGCAGTTCCATCACAGGGGGTTCGGCTTCACCCCTCCACTTT. It specifies CASSSITGGSASPLHF. The rearrangement uses TRBV27 and TRBJ1-6; TRBD1 matches at 8 bases. This CDR3 region has 16 residues. V gave up 4 bases and J gave up 9 bases; unmatched junction bases: 11. The germline gives CDR1 MNHEY, CDR2 SMNVEV (reference sequence).

The rearrangement uses TRBV29-1 and TRBJ2-3, with 10 nucleotides matching TRBD2. CDR3 length: 13 residues. Trimming cost V 4 bases and J 8 bases; bases outside gene matches: 6. The germline CDR1 and CDR2 sequences are SQVTM and ANQGSEA. The CDR3 DNA is TGCAGCGTTGGGCCTAGCGGGAGCGGTACGCAGTATTTT. Amino acids: CSVGPSGSGTQYF.

V usage is TRBV7-2 and J usage is TRBJ2-7; 7 bases match TRBD1. Germline V gene data show CDR1 as SGHTA and CDR2 as FQGNSA. CDR3 length: 13 residues. V shed 4 bases, J shed 2 bases, and the junction held 2 bases outside the gene matches. The CDR3 protein is CASSSDRTYEQYF. The CDR3 DNA is TGTGCCAGCAGCTCGGACAGGACCTACGAGCAGTACTTC.

The rearrangement uses TRBV2 and TRBJ2-2; the match to TRBD2 covers 8 bases. This CDR3 is 14 amino acids long. V shed 4 bases and J 5 bases; nucleotides not matched to a gene: 3. The germline V gene has CDR1 SNHLY and CDR2 FYNNEI. In nucleotides, the CDR3 is TGTGCCAGCAGTGGGGGCGGGAGGACCGGGGAGCTGTTTTTT. Its translation is CASSGGGRTGELFF.

The gene calls are TRBV11-2 and TRBJ2-2, with D maybe TRBD2 (5 bases). The CDR3 is 19 amino acids. CDR1 and CDR2 from the germline V gene are SGHAT and FQNNGV. V lost 3 bases and J lost 0, with 20 bases in between. The CDR3 loop is CASSFGVLGQPPNTGELFF. In nucleotides, the CDR3 is TGTGCCAGCAGCTTCGGGGTCCTCGGGCAACCTCCGAACACCGGGGAGCTGTTTTTT.

This clone was seen a few times. The chain is built from TRBV4-3 and TRBJ2-2; TRBD1 is a possible D gene (6 bases). Trimming stripped 4 bases from V and 4 bases from J, with 10 bases between. From germline, CDR1 is LGHNA and CDR2 YSLEER. CDR3 length: 14 residues. The CDR3: CASSRSGATGELFF. CDR3 DNA: TGCGCCAGCAGCCGGTCAGGGGCCACCGGGGAGCTGTTTTTT.

The genes are TRBV6-6 and TRBJ2-5, with TRBD2 matching over 15 bases. The CDR3 covers 15 residues. CDR1 MNHNY and CDR2 SVGAGI come from the germline V gene (reference sequence). J lost 4 bases, V lost 6 bases, and 3 bases had no gene match. CDR3 DNA: TGTGCCAGCAGGGCGGGACTAGCGGGAGGAGAGACCCAGTACTTC. Its protein product is CASRAGLAGGETQYF.

The chain is built from TRBV19 and TRBJ2-7; TRBD1 agrees at 7 bases. After removal of 4 bases from V and 7 bases from J, the junction contained 13 bases not matched to a gene. This CDR3 is built from 15 residues. Germline CDR1 LNHDA, CDR2 SQIVND (reference sequence). The CDR3 region has the DNA TGTGCCAGTAGTACGAGGGGGCGACAGGGAGCGGAGCAGTACTTC. It specifies CASSTRGRQGAEQYF. Variable domain in full (rest from reference TRBV19 and TRBJ2-7): DGGITQSPKYLFRKEGQNVTLSCEQNLNHDAMYWYRQDPGQGLRLIYYSQIVNDFQKGDIAEGYSVSREKKESFPLTVTSAQKNPTAFYLCASSTRGRQGAEQYFGPGTRLTVT.

This clone was seen a handful of times. The genes are TRBV7-9 and TRBJ1-1; 7 bases agree with TRBD1. The CDR3 consists of 14 residues. In germline, CDR1 is SEHNR, CDR2 FQNEAQ (reference sequence). J gave up 0 bases and V 6 bases, and 4 bases lay outside the gene matches. This chain's CDR3 is CASSPGQLNTEAFF. In DNA, the CDR3 is TGTGCCAGCAGTCCGGGACAGCTGAACACTGAAGCTTTCTTT.

The chain recombines TRBV30 with TRBJ1-1; D possibly corresponds to TRBD1 (6 bases). V was shortened by 1 base and J by 1 base, with 22 bases between the two germline ends. This CDR3 region has 18 residues. Germline CDR1 GTSNPN, CDR2 SVGIG (reference sequence). The CDR3 loop reads CAWSDNQGFSMWNTEAFF. The CDR3 coding sequence is TGTGCCTGGAGTGACAATCAGGGGTTCTCGATGTGGAACACTGAAGCTTTCTTT.

This chain connects TRBV10-3 to TRBJ2-5, with 16 bases aligning to TRBD2. V was clipped by 11 bases and J by 5 bases; unmatched bases: 17. The CDR3 is 18 residues long. In germline, CDR1 is ENHRY, CDR2 SYGVKD. CDR3 amino acids: CASSSGLAGGPSFETQYF. The CDR3 DNA reads TGTGCCTCCAGTTCGGGACTAGCGGGAGGGCCTTCGTTTGAGACCCAGTACTTC.

This clone was detected only once. The chain joins TRBV5-6 to TRBJ1-2; D might be TRBD1 (5 bases). Germline CDR1 SGHDT, CDR2 YYEEEE. Trimming removed 4 bases from V and 3 bases from J, with 16 bases in between. The CDR3 length is 15 residues. DNA for the CDR3: TGTGCCAGCAGCGGCTCCTTGGGGCCAGACTATGGCTACACCTTC. This codes for CASSGSLGPDYGYTF.

The V gene is TRBV29-1, the J gene TRBJ2-1, with 12 positions matching TRBD1. Germline values: CDR1 SQVTM, CDR2 ANQGSEA. The CDR3 contains 14 residues. With 7 bases clipped from V and 3 bases from J, the junction kept 4 bases outside the gene matches. CDR3: CSGGQGAFYNEQFF. CDR3 coding DNA: TGCAGCGGGGGACAGGGGGCTTTCTACAATGAGCAGTTCTTC.

This chain connects TRBV5-8 to TRBJ2-5; the match to TRBD2 covers 9 bases. V lost 0 bases and J lost 4; bases outside the gene matches: 7. The CDR3 consists of 16 residues. The germline gives CDR1 SGHTS, CDR2 YDEGEE. As DNA, the CDR3 is TGTGCCAGCAGCTTGGATGGTGGTAGCGGGGGAGAGACCCAGTACTTC. Amino acid sequence: CASSLDGGSGGETQYF. Full variable domain (missing parts from reference TRBV5-8 and TRBJ2-5): EAGVTQSPTHLIKTRGQQATLRCSPISGHTSVYWYQQALGLGLQFLLWYDEGEERNRGNFPPRFSGRQFPNYSSELNVNALELEDSALYLCASSLDGGSGGETQYFGPGTRLLVL.

The J gene is TRBJ2-3, the V gene TRBV9; 8 bases fit TRBD1. This CDR3 has 14 amino acids. Looked up from germline, CDR1 is SGDLS and CDR2 is YYNGEE. V shed 4 bases, J shed 5 bases, and the junction held 6 bases outside the gene matches. In nucleotides, the CDR3 is TGTGCCAGCAGCACAGGGACAGGCGTAGATACGCAGTATTTT. Amino acid sequence: CASSTGTGVDTQYF.

This chain connects TRBV30 to TRBJ1-5; D ambiguous. The CDR3 sequence is 13 residues long. Per germline, CDR1 GTSNPN and CDR2 SVGIG (reference sequence). Trimming left V 0 bases short and J 0 bases short, with 3 bases between. In DNA form, the CDR3 reads TGTGCCTGGAGTGTCCGTAGCAATCAGCCCCAGCATTTT. Translated: CAWSVRSNQPQHF.

V usage is TRBV6-1 and J usage is TRBJ1-6, with 9 bases that match TRBD1. CDR3 length: 16 residues. Per the germline V gene, CDR1 is MNHNS and CDR2 is SASEGT. With 2 bases clipped from V and 10 bases from J, the junction kept 9 bases outside the gene matches. The chain's CDR3 is CASSELSGTGYSPLHF. Here the CDR3 DNA reads TGTGCCAGCAGTGAACTATCCGGGACAGGGTACTCACCCCTCCACTTT.